This TCR beta chain is from a study of blood T cells in healthy people across ages. Study-level findings and limits: Shifts in expanded clonotypes may have been confounded by donor CMV status, which was unknown. Fewer expanded clones and more diversity marked long-lived versus aged donors. Unsorted PBMCs blocked a conclusive comparison of naive and antigen-experienced cells.

This clonotype was detected only once. Its antigen is not identified. A much larger clone differs by one base, so this may be a read error. The individuals who served as donors were healthy Caucasians living in Russia, aged about 6 to 95. The second PCR ran about 6 to 11 cycles with a sample-barcoded 5' primer and J-beta primers. TCRdb reprocessed the 5' RACE reads via MiXCR and lists one record per CDR3 protein. The sample records about 830,000 distinct CDR3 sequences, nearly 60% being singletons. The germline V gene encodes CDR1 MDHEN and CDR2 SYDVKM. The ends were cut back, 7 bases at V and 7 bases at J, with 15 bases in the middle. CDR3 length: 13 amino acids.

This receptor was taken from a young man in good health. Sequenced: blood. The rearrangement uses TRBV28 and TRBJ2-3, with a tentative D call TRBD2 (5 bases). CDR3 DNA: TGTGCCAGCACCTTGGGAGTCCGGAATACGCAGTATTTT. This codes for CASTLGVRNTQYF. Together with reference TRBV28 and TRBJ2-3, the CDR3 gives the full variable domain: DVKVTQSSRYLVKRTGEKVFLECVQDMDHENMFWYRQDPGLGLRLIYFSYDVKMKEKGDIPEGYSVSREKKERFSLILESASTNQTSMYLCASTLGVRNTQYFGPGTRLTVL.